Below, 4 T cell receptor beta chains from the same sample are listed, as sequenced in a study of T cells after posttransplantation cyclophosphamide (dated by TCRdb to about 2016). The sample's treatment or condition label, decoded: high-dose cyclophosphamide on days +3 and +4 as single-agent GVHD prophylaxis. PTCy patients received busulfan and fludarabine conditioning, a related or unrelated marrow graft, and cyclophosphamide on days +3 and +4. The receptor library was made with the immunoSEQ multiplex PCR assay. TCRdb took over this immuneACCESS table, retaining in-frame rearrangements with V and J assigned. Such tables are incomplete; in checked studies, under half of the missing clones stem from an unresolved V gene, and the remainder is unexplained. This sample lists 6,000 to 8,500 clones; about 92% were detected once. 10% to 15% of the sample lies in the top ten. Sequenced here: PBMCs, sampled approximately 1,300 days after allogeneic stem cell transplant with posttransplant cyclophosphamide. These receptors were collected from a female patient aged 45-65 years who received an allogeneic stem cell transplant from a related donor, was CMV-positive, and had no GVHD. Donor T cells from the graft may be present among the T cells after a transplant.

V and J are TRBV13 and TRBJ1-1, with D possibly matching TRBD1 (5 bases). The CDR3 runs to 12 residues. Germline V gives CDR1 PRHDT, CDR2 FYEKMQ (reference sequence). V gave up 5 bases and J gave up 7 bases, with 11 bases separating them. CDR3 in amino acids: CASSVWGGEAFF. Written as DNA, the CDR3 is TGTGCCAGCAGCGTTTGGGGGGGTGAAGCTTTCTTT.

This clone was seen only a few times. Other DNA sequences in this specimen translate into the identical CDR3. This chain connects TRBV7-9 to TRBJ2-3, with D possibly being TRBD2 (5 bases). The CDR3 extends over 15 amino acids. The ends were cut back, 5 bases at V and 0 bases at J, with 12 bases in the middle. Germline CDR1 and CDR2: SEHNR and FQNEAQ (reference sequence). The DNA of the CDR3 is TGTGCCAGCAGCCCGAGCGGAATTAGCACAGATACGCAGTATTTT. Protein sequence: CASSPSGISTDTQYF.

This clone was recorded only once. This chain links TRBV7-9 with TRBJ2-3; 10 bases map to TRBD1. This CDR3 comprises 16 residues. V gave up 3 bases and J gave up 2 bases; unmatched junction bases: 5. CDR1 and CDR2 (germline): SEHNR, FQNEAQ (reference sequence). CDR3 loop: CASSLLDRGLTDTQYF. The CDR3 nucleotides read TGTGCCAGCAGCTTGCTTGACAGGGGGCTCACAGATACGCAGTATTTT.

The gene calls are TRBV6-6 and TRBJ1-5; D not resolved. Trimming removed 2 bases from V and 6 bases from J, with 8 bases in between. Germline loops: CDR1 MNHNY, CDR2 SVGAGI (reference sequence). This CDR3 is 13 amino acids long. CDR3 in amino acids: CASSYEVFQPQHF. CDR3 in DNA: TGTGCCAGCAGTTACGAGGTTTTTCAGCCCCAGCATTTT.